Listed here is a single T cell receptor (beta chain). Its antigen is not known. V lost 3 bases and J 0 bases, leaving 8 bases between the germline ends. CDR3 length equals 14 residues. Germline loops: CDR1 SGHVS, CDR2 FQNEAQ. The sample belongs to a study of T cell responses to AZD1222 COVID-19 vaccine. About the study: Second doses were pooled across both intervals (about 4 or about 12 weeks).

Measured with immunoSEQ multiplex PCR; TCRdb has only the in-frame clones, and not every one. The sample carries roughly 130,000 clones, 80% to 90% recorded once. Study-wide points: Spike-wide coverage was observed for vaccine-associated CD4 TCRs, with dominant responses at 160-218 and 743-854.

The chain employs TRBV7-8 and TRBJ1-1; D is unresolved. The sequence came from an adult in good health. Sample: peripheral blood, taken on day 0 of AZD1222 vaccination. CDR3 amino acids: CASSFASMNTEAFF. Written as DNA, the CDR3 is TGTGCCAGCAGCTTCGCCAGCATGAACACTGAAGCTTTCTTT.